This TCR beta chain was recovered during a study of blood T cell repertoires in COVID-19. Study information: Italy, Spain and the United States were the sources of the convalescent and acute COVID-19 samples.

Authors' methods: How many nucleated cells were present was estimated from reference gene primer amplification. Assay used: immunoSEQ multiplex PCR; TCRdb lists only in-frame clones, some missing. The V and J calls and clone size were taken over from that table, and D and trimming were inferred from the DNA. The sample yields a few hundred thousand clones, approximately 81% seen once. The CDR3 is 15 amino acids. Germline CDR1 and CDR2: SNHLY and FYNNEI. V was pared by 6 bases and J by 4 bases, with 15 bases between. In its sample, this clone was seen once. This TCR came from a man aged 35 to 55 with acute or convalescent COVID-19. The rearrangement uses TRBV2 and TRBJ2-2, with D possibly matching TRBD2 (5 bases). The sample comprised peripheral blood. CDR3 coding DNA: TGTGCCAGCAGGAGATCCGGCGGGCCCACCGGGGAGCTGTTTTTT. It encodes CASRRSGGPTGELFF.